These 27 T cell receptor beta chains were sequenced from one sample in a study of spatial heterogeneity in lung cancer. TCRdb analysed the 5' RACE reads with MiXCR anew, one entry per CDR3 protein. The table includes about 94,000 distinct CDR3 sequences, approximately 19% detected once. As to time point: blood at routine non-recurrence follow-up after resection. The source material was PBMCs, sampled at follow-up. Receptors originate from a male donor with early-stage non-small cell lung cancer.

This clonotype appeared a few times. The rearrangement uses TRBV4-1 and TRBJ2-7; perhaps TRBD2 as D (5 bases). The CDR3 length is 15 residues. The germline V gene has CDR1 MGHRA and CDR2 YSYEKL. With 3 bases removed from V and 3 bases from J, the gap between germline ends came to 15 bases. For the CDR3, the DNA is TGCGCCAGCAGCCATTACCCGGGGTCCTTCTACGAGCAGTACTTC. Protein product: CASSHYPGSFYEQYF.

The sample holds a few counts of this clonotype. The CDR3, as DNA: TGTGCCAGCAGGGAAAGCGGGGGCAGAGATACGCAGTATTTT. The encoded protein is CASRESGGRDTQYF. The chain carries TRBV3-1 and TRBJ2-3; 8 bases line up with TRBD2. CDR1 and CDR2 from the germline V gene are LGHDT and YNNKEL (reference sequence). Losses at the gene ends were 6 bases for V and 5 bases for J; bases not matched to a gene: 7. The CDR3 length is 14 residues.

J is TRBJ2-7 and V is TRBV5-5; maybe TRBD1 (7 bases). The CDR3 runs to 15 residues. In germline, CDR1 is SGHKS, CDR2 YYEKEE (reference sequence). Deletions cut 4 bases from V and 5 bases from J, with 19 bases between. The CDR3 loop reads CASSRRGESLDEQYF. The CDR3 DNA reads TGTGCCAGCAGCCGCAGGGGGGAGAGCCTCGACGAGCAGTACTTC.

This clonotype was found a few times. V usage is TRBV27 and J usage is TRBJ1-2; D may be TRBD1 (5 bases). The ends were cut back, 10 bases at V and 3 bases at J, with 21 bases in the middle. CDR3 length: 15 amino acids. CDR1 MNHEY and CDR2 SMNVEV come from the germline V gene (reference sequence). CDR3 amino acids: CATWSAGTDHYGYTF. Written as DNA, the CDR3 is TGTGCCACCTGGTCGGCCGGGACGGACCACTATGGCTACACCTTC.

This clonotype appeared many times. CDR3 nucleotides: TGTGCCAGCAGTTTCGGACCTGTAATGGGGCACGAGCAGTACTTC. It is translated as CASSFGPVMGHEQYF. This rearrangement joins TRBV6-5 to TRBJ2-7; perhaps TRBD1 as D (5 bases). From germline, CDR1 is MNHEY and CDR2 SVGAGI. CDR3 length equals 15 residues. Trimming removed 4 bases from V and 5 bases from J, with 18 bases in between.

The chain has TRBV10-1 and TRBJ1-2; D is unclear. This CDR3 is 12 amino acids long. Germline V gene lookup returns CDR1 WNHNN and CDR2 SYGVQD (reference sequence). Trimming removed 6 bases from V and 2 bases from J, with 7 bases in between. As DNA, the CDR3 is TGCGCCAGCAGGACAAAGAACTATGGCTACACCTTC. This translates into CASRTKNYGYTF.

The chain joins TRBV2 to TRBJ2-5; D gene unclear. Trimming stripped 7 bases from V and 9 bases from J, with 15 bases between. Looked up from germline, CDR1 is SNHLY and CDR2 is FYNNEI. The CDR3 length is 12 residues. The CDR3 bases are TGTGCCAGCAACAGAAGGGAATGGGCCCAGTACTTC. Translation: CASNRREWAQYF.

This clonotype was detected many times. The chain employs TRBV25-1 and TRBJ2-5; D perhaps matches TRBD2 (5 bases). Germline V CDR1 and CDR2: MGHDK, SYGVNS. There are 13 residues in the CDR3. Trimming stripped 2 bases from V and 5 bases from J, with 9 bases between. CDR3 residues: CASSETGLETQYF. In DNA form, the CDR3 reads TGTGCCAGCAGTGAAACGGGGTTGGAGACCCAGTACTTC.

This clonotype was seen more than once but under ten times. This chain connects TRBV20-1 to TRBJ1-4; a weak D match, TRBD1 (6 bases). Germline CDR1 DFQATT, CDR2 SNEGSKA (reference sequence). The CDR3 spans 18 residues. With 1 base removed from V and 4 bases from J, the gap between germline ends came to 22 bases. The CDR3 nucleotides are TGCAGTGCTAGAGTTTTAAATGCAGGGGTCTTTGGTAATGAAAAACTGTTTTTT. Translated: CSARVLNAGVFGNEKLFF.

The genes are TRBV20-1 and TRBJ1-2; the D gene is possibly TRBD1 (5 bases). Germline lookup yields CDR1 DFQATT and CDR2 SNEGSKA (reference sequence). V dropped 5 bases and J dropped 3 bases, with 22 bases sitting between them. The CDR3 is 16 residues long. CDR3 amino acids: CSAPHLRGTMDYGYTF. The CDR3 coding sequence is TGCAGTGCTCCCCATCTGAGGGGTACCATGGACTATGGCTACACCTTC.

The CDR3 is CASSYSRQNSGNTIYF. CDR3 DNA: TGTGCCAGCAGTTACTCGAGACAGAACTCTGGAAACACCATATATTTT. The rearrangement links TRBV6-5 to TRBJ1-3; perhaps TRBD1 as D (5 bases). V lost 0 bases, J lost 0 bases, and 9 bases lay in between. The germline gives CDR1 MNHEY, CDR2 SVGAGI. The CDR3 totals 16 residues.

V gene TRBV11-2 combines with J gene TRBJ2-1, with TRBD1 matching over 10 bases. This CDR3 comprises 14 residues. Germline V CDR1 and CDR2: SGHAT, FQNNGV. After removal of 6 bases from V and 9 bases from J, the junction contained 8 bases not matched to a gene. The CDR3 loop is CASSAVTGGSEQFF. For the CDR3, the DNA is TGTGCCAGCAGTGCCGTGACAGGGGGCAGTGAGCAGTTCTTC.

There are a few counts of this clonotype. The chain recombines TRBV11-1 with TRBJ2-7; D is undetermined. Germline lookup yields CDR1 SGHAT and CDR2 FQDESV (reference sequence). With 5 bases removed from V and 0 bases from J, the gap between germline ends came to 11 bases. This CDR3 spans 14 amino acids. Here the CDR3 reads CASSVNVGSYEQYF. The CDR3 coding sequence is TGTGCCAGCAGCGTTAACGTCGGCTCCTACGAGCAGTACTTC. Variable domain in full (rest from reference TRBV11-1 and TRBJ2-7): EAEVAQSPRYKITEKSQAVAFWCDPISGHATLYWYRQILGQGPELLVQFQDESVVDDSQLPKDRFSAERLKGVDSTLKIQPAELGDSAMYLCASSVNVGSYEQYFGPGTRLTVT.

This clonotype was seen more than once but under ten times. The J gene is TRBJ1-5, the V gene TRBV18; unclear D gene. CDR3 length equals 13 residues. Germline V gene lookup returns CDR1 KGHSH and CDR2 LQKENI. Deletions cut 6 bases from V and 5 bases from J, with 11 bases between. CDR3 coding DNA: TGTGCCAGCTCCGGTCTGAAAGATCAGCCCCAGCATTTT. Translation: CASSGLKDQPQHF.

V is TRBV7-2 and J is TRBJ2-7, with D unclear. With 4 bases removed from V and 6 bases from J, the gap between germline ends came to 10 bases. CDR1 and CDR2 from the germline V gene are SGHTA and FQGNSA. This CDR3 is 12 amino acids long. CDR3 residues: CASSSSDGEQYF. CDR3 in DNA: TGTGCCAGCAGCTCCTCGGACGGCGAGCAGTACTTC. The full variable domain, rest sourced from reference TRBV7-2 and TRBJ2-7, is GAGVSQSPSNKVTEKGKDVELRCDPISGHTALYWYRQSLGQGLEFLIYFQGNSAPDKSGLPSDRFSAERTGGSVSTLTIQRTQQEDSAVYLCASSSSDGEQYFGPGTRLTVT.

The rearrangement uses TRBV5-1 and TRBJ2-2; TRBD1 is a possible D gene (6 bases). CDR1 and CDR2 from the germline V gene are SGHRS and YFSETQ. The CDR3 runs to 18 residues. Trimming took off 0 bases at V and 2 bases at J, with 17 bases between the two ends. The DNA for the CDR3 is TGCGCCAGCAGCTTGGCTGGAACAGGGCGTTTAAACACCGGGGAGCTGTTTTTT. This translates into CASSLAGTGRLNTGELFF.

Only a few counts were recorded for this clonotype. The chain recombines TRBV3-1 with TRBJ2-3; TRBD1 matches at 7 bases. CDR3 length equals 16 residues. With V trimmed by 5 bases and J by 0 bases, 8 bases remained unmatched. CDR1 is LGHDT, CDR2 YNNKEL, per germline (reference sequence). The CDR3 nucleotides are TGTGCCAGCAGCGGTCGGGACAGACTCAGCACAGATACGCAGTATTTT. This encodes CASSGRDRLSTDTQYF.

The gene calls are TRBV2 and TRBJ2-3, with unresolved D. V lost 4 bases and J lost 2, with 4 bases in between. The CDR3 has 12 residues. Germline V CDR1 and CDR2: SNHLY, FYNNEI. CDR3 in amino acids: CASSGDTDTQYF. The CDR3 region has the DNA TGTGCCAGCAGTGGAGACACAGATACGCAGTATTTT.

This clonotype was observed at least ten times. The gene calls are TRBV4-2 and TRBJ2-2; no definite D call. CDR3 size: 13 residues. CDR1 and CDR2 from the germline V gene are LGHNA and YNFKEQ. V lost 1 base and J 7 bases, leaving 7 bases between the germline ends. The CDR3 sequence: CASSQAYDGELFF. Written as DNA, the CDR3 is TGTGCCAGCAGCCAAGCATATGACGGGGAGCTGTTTTTT.

This chain joins TRBV20-1 and TRBJ1-1; D unresolved. V was cut by 4 bases and J by 1 base, with 7 bases left in between. CDR1 is DFQATT, CDR2 SNEGSKA, per germline (reference sequence). The CDR3 runs to 12 residues. DNA for the CDR3: TGCAGTGCTACGGGAGGGAACACTGAAGCTTTCTTT. It is translated as CSATGGNTEAFF.

This clonotype appeared a few times. The chain has TRBV3-1 and TRBJ1-2; 8 nucleotides line up with TRBD1. Germline lookup yields CDR1 LGHDT and CDR2 YNNKEL (reference sequence). The CDR3 sequence is 14 residues long. The junction had 9 bases not matched to a gene; V was cut back by 4 bases and J by 8 bases. The CDR3 reads CASSLRQGKGGYTF. The CDR3, as DNA: TGTGCCAGCAGCCTGCGACAGGGGAAAGGAGGCTACACCTTC.

There are many counts of this clonotype. This sequence joins TRBV27 and TRBJ2-7; D may be TRBD1 or TRBD2 (5 bases each). The CDR3 sequence is 15 residues long. Trimming cost V 6 bases and J 5 bases, with 20 bases left between them. From germline, CDR1 is MNHEY and CDR2 SMNVEV (reference sequence). CDR3 sequence (DNA): TGTGCCAGCAGACCCGGGGCCAACGTTCCCCACGAGCAGTACTTC. Its protein product is CASRPGANVPHEQYF.

This chain uses TRBV12-3 or TRBV12-4 with TRBJ1-6; 7 positions match TRBD1. The length of the CDR3 is 14 residues. The V and J ends lost 5 bases and 7 bases, in that order; junction bases with no gene match: 5. The CDR3 bases are TGTGCCAGCAGTCCGGGGACAGAAAATTCACCCCTCCACTTT. It translates to CASSPGTENSPLHF.

This clonotype has more than one count but fewer than ten. J is TRBJ2-2 and V is TRBV29-1; the D is unclear. The CDR3 contains 12 residues. Per the germline V gene, CDR1 is SQVTM and CDR2 is ANQGSEA. V was pared by 2 bases and J by 3 bases, with 4 bases between. The CDR3 DNA reads TGCAGCGTTGAAAAGGACACCGGGGAGCTGTTTTTT. This codes for CSVEKDTGELFF.

This clonotype showed up just a few times. The rearrangement uses TRBV10-2 and TRBJ2-7; 7 bases map to TRBD1. The CDR3 is made up of 11 amino acids. Germline CDR1 WSHSY, CDR2 SAAADI. Losses at the gene ends were 6 bases for V and 10 bases for J; bases not matched to a gene: 6. The CDR3 here is CASRKGQEQYF. CDR3 coding DNA: TGCGCCAGCAGAAAAGGACAGGAACAGTACTTC.

This clonotype was recorded a few times. The chain recombines TRBV29-1 with TRBJ1-5; TRBD1 aligns across 7 bases. The V gene end was trimmed by 0 bases and the J gene end by 4 bases; junction bases not matched to a gene: 6. In germline, CDR1 is SQVTM, CDR2 ANQGSEA. The CDR3 is 15 residues long. CDR3 sequence: CSVEENRGHNQPQHF. The DNA of the CDR3 is TGCAGCGTTGAAGAAAACAGGGGACATAATCAGCCCCAGCATTTT. Filled out from reference TRBV29-1 and TRBJ1-5, the complete variable domain reads SAVISQKPSRDICQRGTSLTIQCQVDSQVTMMFWYRQQPGQSLTLIATANQGSEATYESGFVIDKFPISRPNLTFSTLTVSNMSPEDSSIYLCSVEENRGHNQPQHFGDGTRLSIL.

The J gene is TRBJ1-2, the V gene TRBV12-3 or TRBV12-4; TRBD1 might be the D (5 bases). Trimming pared 11 bases from V and 1 base from J, leaving 20 bases between. The CDR3 contains 15 residues. The CDR3 sequence: CAQRLAGGGNYGYTF. As DNA, the CDR3 is TGTGCCCAGCGCTTGGCTGGGGGGGGTAACTATGGCTACACCTTC.